Given below is one TCR beta chain in context. Sequenced by immunoSEQ multiplex PCR; TCRdb stores in-frame clones only, minus some. The profile covers just under 60,000 clones, with roughly nine tenths appearing a single time and about 4.3% taken by the ten largest. This record belongs to a study of technical replicates of blood from a few donors. The CDR3 contains 15 residues. V gave up 4 bases and J gave up 0 bases, with 11 bases separating them. Per germline, CDR1 KGHSH and CDR2 LQKENI. The rearrangement links TRBV18 to TRBJ2-3; possible D gene TRBD1, 6 bases. The source of this sequence is a human donor in good health. Some clones in this sample may be carry-over from other donors' samples. Material: PBMCs. The CDR3 spells CASSLSQGSTDTQYF. For the CDR3, the DNA is TGTGCCAGCTCACTATCACAGGGTAGCACAGATACGCAGTATTTT.